The 9 T cell receptor beta chains given below trace back to one sample, sequenced in a study of cytomegalovirus exposure and HLA in healthy donors. PCR was performed using 60 Vbeta and 13 Jbeta primers. The table came from immunoSEQ multiplex PCR; TCRdb's copy has only in-frame clones and leaves some out. The sample comprises approximately 200,000 clones, 65% to 85% of which are singletons, and around 6% rests with the top ten. Sequencing used PBMCs. The receptors here all came from a woman younger than 45 in good health and CMV-seropositive.

This clone was counted a few times. J is TRBJ1-1 and V is TRBV28; the match to TRBD1 covers 7 bases. The CDR3 loop spans 14 amino acids. J gave up 0 bases and V 7 bases, and 5 bases lay outside the gene matches. Germline values: CDR1 MDHEN, CDR2 SYDVKM. Here the CDR3 DNA reads TGTGCCAGCAATCGGGACAGCTTGAACACTGAAGCTTTCTTT. This gives the protein CASNRDSLNTEAFF.

Here the CDR3 DNA reads TGTGCCAGCAGTTCCCGGATTGACAGGGGGGACGGCTACACCTTC. Its protein product is CASSSRIDRGDGYTF. The chain uses TRBV6-1 and TRBJ1-2; TRBD1 aligns across 9 bases. V shed 5 bases, J shed 8 bases, and the junction held 12 bases outside the gene matches. The CDR3 extends over 15 amino acids. Germline CDR1 and CDR2: MNHNS and SASEGT.

V usage is TRBV5-4 and J usage is TRBJ1-2; possibly TRBD1 for D (6 bases). Germline CDR1 and CDR2: SGHNT and YYREEE (reference sequence). The CDR3 has 15 amino acids. Trimming removed 4 bases at V and 4 bases at J, with 17 bases between. The CDR3, as DNA: TGTGCCAGCAGCCTCGGGACACCTGACTTCTATGGCTACACCTTC. It translates to CASSLGTPDFYGYTF. The complete variable domain, with remaining parts taken from reference TRBV5-4 and TRBJ1-2, reads ETGVTQSPTHLIKTRGQQVTLRCSSQSGHNTVSWYQQALGQGPQFIFQYYREEENGRGNFPPRFSGLQFPNYSSELNVNALELDDSALYLCASSLGTPDFYGYTFGSGTRLTVV.

This chain joins TRBV18 and TRBJ1-5, with 7 bases fitting TRBD1. Germline CDR1 is KGHSH and CDR2 is LQKENI. The CDR3 is 14 amino acids. The trim removed 2 bases at V and 4 bases at J, leaving 2 bases unmatched. CDR3 amino acids: CASSPGTANQPQHF. CDR3 sequence (DNA): TGTGCCAGCTCACCAGGGACAGCTAATCAGCCCCAGCATTTT.

This clone has a single count. This chain connects TRBV11-3 to TRBJ1-1; D is ambiguous. With 2 bases removed from V and 8 bases from J, the gap between germline ends came to 12 bases. The CDR3 is 13 amino acids. The germline gives CDR1 SGHNT, CDR2 YENEEA. CDR3 amino acids: CASSLRPGSEAFF. Here the CDR3 DNA reads TGTGCCAGCAGCTTAAGGCCCGGGAGCGAAGCTTTCTTT.

In this sample, this clone turned up a few times. At one of its ends the junction is not consistent with the germline gene, which may arise from a read error. This chain connects TRBV7-7 to TRBJ2-3; the D gene is possibly TRBD2 (6 bases). This CDR3 is 18 amino acids long. Germline V gene lookup returns CDR1 SSHAT and CDR2 FNYEAQ (reference sequence). The CDR3 DNA reads as TGTGCTAGCAGCTTAGGTGCGGGGCGGTTAACTAGCACAGATACGCAGTATTTT. Encoded protein: CASSLGAGRLTSTDTQYF.

This clone was seen a single time. This chain joins TRBV5-1 and TRBJ1-1, with D possibly matching TRBD1 (6 bases). The CDR3 covers 14 residues. Per germline, CDR1 SGHRS and CDR2 YFSETQ. Trimming left V 0 bases short and J 0 bases short, with 6 bases between. DNA of the CDR3: TGCGCCAGCAGCTTGGGGACAGTGAACACTGAAGCTTTCTTT. Translating it yields CASSLGTVNTEAFF.

V usage is TRBV7-2 and J usage is TRBJ1-2, with D possibly TRBD1 on 6 matching bases. The germline V gene has CDR1 SGHTA and CDR2 FQGNSA. The length of the CDR3 is 17 residues. V lost 4 bases to trimming and J lost 6 bases, with 24 bases between them. The CDR3 is CASSSNWGRDIFDGYTF. The CDR3 nucleotides are TGTGCCAGCAGCTCTAATTGGGGGCGCGACATCTTTGATGGCTACACCTTC.

DNA of the CDR3: TGTGCCAGCAGTTTAAGCGGGACCCCCTACGAGCAGTACTTC. Residues: CASSLSGTPYEQYF. The chain has TRBV28 and TRBJ2-7, with TRBD2 identical over 7 bases. Germline loops: CDR1 MDHEN, CDR2 SYDVKM. V shed 2 bases, J shed 2 bases, and the junction held 3 bases outside the gene matches. The CDR3 consists of 14 residues.